The 18 T cell receptor beta chains listed next were all sequenced from one sample in a study of blood T cell repertoires in COVID-19. TCRdb's copy holds only in-frame clones and misses some; the assay was immunoSEQ multiplex PCR. The table lists 59,000 or so clones, more than 75% of them singletons. The sample comprised peripheral blood. These receptors were obtained from a human donor in a cohort sampled during active COVID-19.

V gene TRBV5-4 combines with J gene TRBJ2-1, with 8 bases that match TRBD2. The CDR3 has 15 amino acids. V lost 3 bases, J lost 1 base, and 3 bases stayed unmatched. Germline V gene sequence: CDR1 SGHNT, CDR2 YYREEE (reference sequence). The CDR3 sequence: CASSSTSDSYNEQFF. CDR3 sequence (DNA): TGTGCCAGCAGCTCGACTAGCGATTCCTACAATGAGCAGTTCTTC.

The rearrangement links TRBV28 to TRBJ2-5; the D gene is possibly TRBD2 (6 bases). In germline, CDR1 is MDHEN, CDR2 SYDVKM. Trimming left V 4 bases short and J 4 bases short, with 10 bases between. CDR3 length: 13 amino acids. The CDR3 DNA is TGTGCCAGCAGTTGGAGGGGAGTAGAGACCCAGTACTTC. This codes for CASSWRGVETQYF.

The chain carries TRBV11-3 and TRBJ2-3; D uncertain. The V gene lost 1 base and the J gene lost 1 base, with 3 bases spanning the gap. In germline, CDR1 is SGHNT, CDR2 YENEEA. This CDR3 has 13 amino acids. CDR3 DNA sequence: TGTGCCAGCAGCTTAGGCGGCACAGATACGCAGTATTTT. Translated, it gives CASSLGGTDTQYF.

The chain links TRBV19 to TRBJ1-2, with 7 bases aligning to TRBD1. CDR3 length: 12 residues. Unmatched junction bases numbered 7, after V lost 8 bases and J lost 7 bases. The germline V gene encodes CDR1 LNHDA and CDR2 SQIVND (reference sequence). CDR3 DNA sequence: TGTGCCAGTCATACGACAGGGCCTGGCTACACCTTC. Translation gives CASHTTGPGYTF.

The V gene is TRBV19, the J gene TRBJ2-3; maybe TRBD1 (6 bases). The V gene's germline CDR1 is LNHDA and CDR2 SQIVND (reference sequence). The length of the CDR3 is 16 residues. Trimming took off 4 bases at V and 1 base at J, with 15 bases between the two ends. This CDR3 is CASSTTDSWGTDTQYF. The CDR3 region has the DNA TGTGCCAGTAGTACCACGGACAGTTGGGGCACAGATACGCAGTATTTT.

The genes are TRBV20-1 and TRBJ2-3; TRBD2 matches 11 bases. Germline V CDR1 and CDR2: DFQATT, SNEGSKA (reference sequence). J lost 2 bases, V lost 3 bases, and 1 base had no gene match. The CDR3 has 14 amino acids. As DNA, the CDR3 is TGCAGTGCTAGTAGCGGGAGGGTCACAGATACGCAGTATTTT. It translates to CSASSGRVTDTQYF.

The chain uses TRBV27 and TRBJ2-7; D gene uncertain. Trimming took 3 bases from V and 6 from J, leaving 12 bases between them. The CDR3 runs 13 residues. The germline V gene encodes CDR1 MNHEY and CDR2 SMNVEV (reference sequence). CDR3 DNA sequence: TGTGCCAGCAGTTTTGGTCCCCCTAGCGAGCAGTACTTC. Protein: CASSFGPPSEQYF.

The chain links TRBV10-2 to TRBJ2-7, with D tentatively TRBD1 (5 bases). The germline V gene has CDR1 WSHSY and CDR2 SAAADI. There are 17 residues in the CDR3. Trimming cost V 1 base and J 3 bases, with 19 bases left between them. CDR3 in amino acids: CASSELKVTDIIYEQYF. In nucleotides, the CDR3 is TGCGCCAGCAGTGAGTTAAAGGTGACAGATATAATCTACGAGCAGTACTTC.

The genes are TRBV19 and TRBJ1-1; tentative D call: TRBD1 (6 bases). Trimming shortened V by 8 bases and J by 7 bases, and 11 bases separated the two germline ends. CDR1 and CDR2 from the germline V gene are LNHDA and SQIVND (reference sequence). This CDR3 comprises 11 residues. The CDR3 reads CASGSGDEAFF. DNA of the CDR3: TGTGCCAGTGGGTCAGGGGATGAAGCTTTCTTT.

This clone was detected only a few times. This chain uses TRBV5-1 with TRBJ2-7; no reliable D call. The CDR3 sequence is 16 residues long. Germline V gene sequence: CDR1 SGHRS, CDR2 YFSETQ. The ends were cut back, 1 base at V and 2 bases at J, with 16 bases in the middle. DNA of the CDR3: TGCGCCAGCAGCTTGTCAACGCTCGAAGCCCCCTACGAGCAGTACTTC. It yields the protein CASSLSTLEAPYEQYF.

The genes are TRBV20-1 and TRBJ2-1, with unresolved D. Germline CDR1 and CDR2: DFQATT and SNEGSKA (reference sequence). This CDR3 is 11 amino acids long. V shed 3 bases and J shed 10 bases, with 10 bases lying between them. The CDR3 DNA reads as TGCAGTGCTAGGGCCCCCCCCGAGCAGTTCTTC. It yields the protein CSARAPPEQFF.

In its sample, this clone was seen a few times. The J gene is TRBJ2-7, the V gene TRBV2; 8 nucleotides agree with TRBD1. After removal of 6 bases from V and 1 base from J, the junction contained 5 bases not matched to a gene. The germline CDR1 and CDR2 sequences are SNHLY and FYNNEI. This CDR3 spans 14 amino acids. CDR3 in amino acids: CASRAGTGSYEQYF. The CDR3 bases are TGTGCCAGCAGAGCCGGGACAGGATCCTACGAGCAGTACTTC. Full variable domain (missing parts from reference TRBV2 and TRBJ2-7): EPEVTQTPSHQVTQMGQEVILRCVPISNHLYFYWYRQILGQKVEFLVSFYNNEISEKSEIFDDQFSVERPDGSNFTLKIRSTKLEDSAMYFCASRAGTGSYEQYFGPGTRLTVT.

The chain is built from TRBV9 and TRBJ2-7; maybe TRBD1 (5 bases). Per germline, CDR1 SGDLS and CDR2 YYNGEE. V gave up 4 bases and J gave up 0 bases, with 17 bases separating them. The length of the CDR3 is 16 residues. The CDR3 DNA is TGTGCCAGCAGCCCAAGCATAAAGACAGTCTCCTACGAGCAGTACTTC. Translated: CASSPSIKTVSYEQYF.

A single count supports this clone. This rearrangement joins TRBV7-2 to TRBJ2-7; D ambiguous. This CDR3 contains 13 residues. The germline V gene has CDR1 SGHTA and CDR2 FQGNSA. The V and J ends lost 4 bases and 0 bases respectively, with 7 bases between them. The CDR3 DNA reads TGTGCCAGCAGCTCCTCCAGCTCCTACGAGCAGTACTTC. It encodes CASSSSSSYEQYF.

V gene TRBV12-3 or TRBV12-4 combines with J gene TRBJ2-2; 8 positions agree with TRBD1. V gave up 6 bases and J gave up 6 bases; unmatched junction bases: 0. This CDR3 is built from 12 residues. DNA for the CDR3: TGTGCCAGCAGCAGGGGGCCCGGGGAGCTGTTTTTT. Translated, it gives CASSRGPGELFF.

The chain is built from TRBV28 and TRBJ2-1, with a weak D call TRBD2 (6 bases). This CDR3 comprises 16 residues. V lost 4 bases and J 0 bases, leaving 13 bases between the germline ends. Germline lookup yields CDR1 MDHEN and CDR2 SYDVKM. CDR3 bases: TGTGCCAGCAGTTGGCAGCGCGGGGACTCCTACAATGAGCAGTTCTTC. Its protein is CASSWQRGDSYNEQFF. The full variable domain, its missing parts supplied by reference TRBV28 and TRBJ2-1, is DVKVTQSSRYLVKRTGEKVFLECVQDMDHENMFWYRQDPGLGLRLIYFSYDVKMKEKGDIPEGYSVSREKKERFSLILESASTNQTSMYLCASSWQRGDSYNEQFFGPGTRLTVL.

This clone came up once. The CDR3, as DNA: TGTGCCAGCAGCCCTCGACGGGAGACTTTCGGCTACACCTTC. Residues: CASSPRRETFGYTF. The V call is TRBV27, the J call TRBJ1-2; D call uncertain. Trimming removed 6 bases from V and 8 bases from J, with 19 bases in between. There are 14 residues in the CDR3. From germline, CDR1 is MNHEY and CDR2 SMNVEV (reference sequence).

The gene calls are TRBV3-1 (or the pseudogene TRBV3-2) and TRBJ2-5; a weak D match, TRBD1 (6 bases). Germline V gene lookup returns CDR1 LGHDT and CDR2 YNNKEL (reference sequence). V lost 4 bases and J lost 0, with 9 bases in between. The CDR3 is 14 amino acids. The chain's CDR3 is CASSPRQDQETQYF. CDR3 in DNA: TGTGCCAGCAGCCCCCGACAGGACCAAGAGACCCAGTACTTC.